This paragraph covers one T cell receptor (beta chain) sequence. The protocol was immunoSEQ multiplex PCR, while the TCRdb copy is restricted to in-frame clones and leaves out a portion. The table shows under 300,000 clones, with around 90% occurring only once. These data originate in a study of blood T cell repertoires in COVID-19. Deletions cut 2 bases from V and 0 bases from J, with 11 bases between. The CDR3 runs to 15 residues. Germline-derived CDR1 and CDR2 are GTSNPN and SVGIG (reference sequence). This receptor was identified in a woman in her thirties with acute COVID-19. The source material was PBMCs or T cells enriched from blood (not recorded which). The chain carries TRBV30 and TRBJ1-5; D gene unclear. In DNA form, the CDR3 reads TGTGCCTGGAGTCCATCCTCCTATAGCAATCAGCCCCAGCATTTT. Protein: CAWSPSSYSNQPQHF.